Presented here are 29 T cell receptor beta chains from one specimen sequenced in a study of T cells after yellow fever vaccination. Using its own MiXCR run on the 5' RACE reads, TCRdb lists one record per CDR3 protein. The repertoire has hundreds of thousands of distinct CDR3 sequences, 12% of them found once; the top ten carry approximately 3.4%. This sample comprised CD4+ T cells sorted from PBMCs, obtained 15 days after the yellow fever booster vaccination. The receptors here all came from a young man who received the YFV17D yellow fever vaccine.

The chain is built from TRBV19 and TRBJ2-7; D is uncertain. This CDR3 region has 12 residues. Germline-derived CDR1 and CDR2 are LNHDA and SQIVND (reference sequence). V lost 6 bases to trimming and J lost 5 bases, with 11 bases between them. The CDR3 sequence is CASRGKAHEQYF. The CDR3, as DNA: TGTGCCAGTAGAGGGAAGGCGCACGAGCAGTACTTC. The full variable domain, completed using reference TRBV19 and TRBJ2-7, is DGGITQSPKYLFRKEGQNVTLSCEQNLNHDAMYWYRQDPGQGLRLIYYSQIVNDFQKGDIAEGYSVSREKKESFPLTVTSAQKNPTAFYLCASRGKAHEQYFGPGTRLTVT.

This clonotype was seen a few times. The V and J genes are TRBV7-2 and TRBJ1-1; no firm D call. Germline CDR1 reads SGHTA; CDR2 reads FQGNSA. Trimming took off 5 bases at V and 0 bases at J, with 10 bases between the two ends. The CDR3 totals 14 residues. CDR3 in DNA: TGTGCCAGCAGCCCCGCCGTGGTGAACACTGAAGCTTTCTTT. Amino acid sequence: CASSPAVVNTEAFF.

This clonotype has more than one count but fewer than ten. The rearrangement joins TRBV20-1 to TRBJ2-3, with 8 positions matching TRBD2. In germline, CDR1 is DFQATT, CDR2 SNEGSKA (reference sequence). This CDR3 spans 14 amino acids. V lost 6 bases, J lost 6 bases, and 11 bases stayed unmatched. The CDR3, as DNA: TGCAGTGCCCCACTTGCGGGGGGTCCGGATACGCAGTATTTT. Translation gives CSAPLAGGPDTQYF.

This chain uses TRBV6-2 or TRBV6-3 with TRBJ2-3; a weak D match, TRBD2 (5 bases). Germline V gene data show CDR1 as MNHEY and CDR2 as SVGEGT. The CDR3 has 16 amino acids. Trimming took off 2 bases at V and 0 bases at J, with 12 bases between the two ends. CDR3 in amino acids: CASSYTRSGSTDTQYF. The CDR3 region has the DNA TGTGCCAGCAGTTACACCAGGAGCGGTAGCACAGATACGCAGTATTTT.

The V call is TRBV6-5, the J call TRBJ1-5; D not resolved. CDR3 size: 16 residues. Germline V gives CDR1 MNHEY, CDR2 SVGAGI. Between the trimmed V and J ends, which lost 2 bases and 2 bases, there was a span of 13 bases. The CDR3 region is CASSYTPGDGNQPQHF. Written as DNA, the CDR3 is TGTGCCAGCAGTTACACGCCGGGAGATGGCAATCAGCCCCAGCATTTT.

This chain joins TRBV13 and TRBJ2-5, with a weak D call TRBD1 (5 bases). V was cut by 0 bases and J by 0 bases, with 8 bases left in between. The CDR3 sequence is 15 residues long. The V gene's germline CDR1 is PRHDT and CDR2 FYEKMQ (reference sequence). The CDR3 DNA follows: TGTGCCAGCAGCTTAGGCACAGGTTACCAAGAGACCCAGTACTTC. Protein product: CASSLGTGYQETQYF. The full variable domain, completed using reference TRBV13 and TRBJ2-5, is AAGVIQSPRHLIKEKRETATLKCYPIPRHDTVYWYQQGPGQDPQFLISFYEKMQSDKGSIPDRFSAQQFSDYHSELNMSSLELGDSALYFCASSLGTGYQETQYFGPGTRLLVL.

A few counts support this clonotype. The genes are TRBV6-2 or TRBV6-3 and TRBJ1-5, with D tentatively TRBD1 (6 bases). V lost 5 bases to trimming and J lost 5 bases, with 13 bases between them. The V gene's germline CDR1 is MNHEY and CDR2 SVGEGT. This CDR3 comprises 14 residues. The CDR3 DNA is TGTGCCAGCAGTACCACAGGGTTCGATCAGCCCCAGCATTTT. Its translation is CASSTTGFDQPQHF.

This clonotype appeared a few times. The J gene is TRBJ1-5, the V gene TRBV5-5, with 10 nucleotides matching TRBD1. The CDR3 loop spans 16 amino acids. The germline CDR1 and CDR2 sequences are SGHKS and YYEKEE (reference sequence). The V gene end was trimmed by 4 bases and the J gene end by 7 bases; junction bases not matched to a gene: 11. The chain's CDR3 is CASSVGRTGGLQPQHF. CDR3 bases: TGTGCCAGCAGCGTTGGACGGACAGGGGGGTTACAGCCCCAGCATTTT. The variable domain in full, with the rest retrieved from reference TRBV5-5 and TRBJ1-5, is DAGVTQSPTHLIKTRGQQVTLRCSPISGHKSVSWYQQVLGQGPQFIFQYYEKEERGRGNFPDRFSARQFPNYSSELNVNALLLGDSALYLCASSVGRTGGLQPQHFGDGTRLSIL.

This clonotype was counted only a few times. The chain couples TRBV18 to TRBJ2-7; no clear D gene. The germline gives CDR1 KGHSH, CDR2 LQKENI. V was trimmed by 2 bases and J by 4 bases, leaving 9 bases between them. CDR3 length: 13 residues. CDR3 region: CASSPGSTYEQYV. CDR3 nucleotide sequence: TGTGCCAGCTCACCAGGGTCAACATACGAGCAGTACGTC.

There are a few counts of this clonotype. The CDR3: CAIRTGEYEQYF. For the CDR3, the DNA is TGTGCCATCCGGACAGGGGAATACGAGCAGTACTTC. The gene calls are TRBV10-3 and TRBJ2-7, with 9 positions matching TRBD1. The germline CDR1 and CDR2 sequences are ENHRY and SYGVKD. V lost 8 bases and J lost 4; bases outside the gene matches: 3. The CDR3 loop spans 12 amino acids.

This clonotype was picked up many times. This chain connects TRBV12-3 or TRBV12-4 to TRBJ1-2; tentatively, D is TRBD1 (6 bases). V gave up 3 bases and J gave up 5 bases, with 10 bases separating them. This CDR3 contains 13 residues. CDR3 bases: TGTGCCAGCAGTTTGCTGGGGGCGTATGGCTACACCTTC. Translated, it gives CASSLLGAYGYTF.

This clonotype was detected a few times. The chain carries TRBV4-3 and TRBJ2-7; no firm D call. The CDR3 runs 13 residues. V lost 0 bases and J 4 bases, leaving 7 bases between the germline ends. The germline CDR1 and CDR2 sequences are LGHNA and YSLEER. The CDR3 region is CASSQERRYEQYF. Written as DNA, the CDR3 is TGCGCCAGCAGCCAAGAGCGGCGGTACGAGCAGTACTTC.

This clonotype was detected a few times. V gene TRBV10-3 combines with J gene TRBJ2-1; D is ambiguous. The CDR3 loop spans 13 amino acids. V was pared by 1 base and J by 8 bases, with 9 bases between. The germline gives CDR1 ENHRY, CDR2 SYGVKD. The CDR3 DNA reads TGTGCCATCAGTGAGTGGCCTACAGATGAGCAGTTCTTC. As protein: CAISEWPTDEQFF.

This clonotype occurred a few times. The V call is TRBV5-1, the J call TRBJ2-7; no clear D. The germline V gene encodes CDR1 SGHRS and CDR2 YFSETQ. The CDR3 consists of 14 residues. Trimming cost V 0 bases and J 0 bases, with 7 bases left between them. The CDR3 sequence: CASSLDPYSYEQYV. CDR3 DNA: TGCGCCAGCAGCTTGGACCCATACTCCTACGAGCAGTACGTC.

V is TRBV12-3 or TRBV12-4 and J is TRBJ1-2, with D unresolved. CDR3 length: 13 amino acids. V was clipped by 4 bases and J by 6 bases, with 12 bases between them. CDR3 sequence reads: CASSSRQRHGYTF. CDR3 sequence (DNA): TGTGCCAGCAGTTCCCGGCAGCGGCATGGCTACACCTTC.

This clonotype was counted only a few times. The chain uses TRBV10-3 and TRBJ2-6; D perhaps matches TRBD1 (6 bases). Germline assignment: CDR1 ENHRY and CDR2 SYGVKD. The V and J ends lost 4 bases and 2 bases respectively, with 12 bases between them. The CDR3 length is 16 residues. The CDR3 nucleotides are TGTGCCATCAGTGTTAACAGGGCAGCTGGGGCCAACGTCCTGACTTTC. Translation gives CAISVNRAAGANVLTF.

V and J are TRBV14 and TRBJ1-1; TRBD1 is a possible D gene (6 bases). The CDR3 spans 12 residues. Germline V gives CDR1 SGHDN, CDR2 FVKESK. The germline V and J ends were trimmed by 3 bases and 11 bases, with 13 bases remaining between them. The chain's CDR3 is CASSHPGGQAFF. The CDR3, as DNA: TGTGCCAGCAGCCATCCCGGGGGGCAGGCTTTCTTT.

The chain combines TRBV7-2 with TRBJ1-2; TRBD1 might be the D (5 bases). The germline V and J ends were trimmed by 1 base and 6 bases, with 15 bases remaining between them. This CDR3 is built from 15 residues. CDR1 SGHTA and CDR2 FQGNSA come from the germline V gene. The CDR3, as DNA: TGTGCCAGCAGCTTAGGGGGTCGGGCAGGGAATGGCTACACCTTC. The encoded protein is CASSLGGRAGNGYTF.

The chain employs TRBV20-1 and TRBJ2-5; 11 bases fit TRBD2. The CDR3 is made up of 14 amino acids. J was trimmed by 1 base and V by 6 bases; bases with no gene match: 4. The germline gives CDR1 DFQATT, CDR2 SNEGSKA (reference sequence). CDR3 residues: CSAEGTSGQETQYF. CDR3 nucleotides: TGCAGTGCCGAAGGGACTAGCGGCCAAGAGACCCAGTACTTC.

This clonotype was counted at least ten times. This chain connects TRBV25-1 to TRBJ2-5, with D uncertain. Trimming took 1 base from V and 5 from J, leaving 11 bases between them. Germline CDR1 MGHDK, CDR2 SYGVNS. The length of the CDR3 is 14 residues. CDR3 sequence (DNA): TGTGCCAGCAGTGAATTGGGTAGCAAGGAGACCCAGTACTTC. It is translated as CASSELGSKETQYF.

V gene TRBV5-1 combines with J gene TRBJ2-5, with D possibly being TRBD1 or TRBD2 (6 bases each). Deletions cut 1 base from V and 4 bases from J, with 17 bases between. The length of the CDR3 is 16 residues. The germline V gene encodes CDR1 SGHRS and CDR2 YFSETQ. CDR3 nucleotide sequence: TGCGCCAGCAGCTTGAGGGCCGGGGGCACGGCAGAGACCCAGTACTTC. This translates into CASSLRAGGTAETQYF.

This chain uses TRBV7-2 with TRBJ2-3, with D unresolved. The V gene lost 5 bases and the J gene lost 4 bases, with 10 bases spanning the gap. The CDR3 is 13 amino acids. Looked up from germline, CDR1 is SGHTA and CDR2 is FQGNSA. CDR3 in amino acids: CASSRKRSDTQYF. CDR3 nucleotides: TGTGCCAGCAGCCGTAAGCGCTCAGATACGCAGTATTTT.

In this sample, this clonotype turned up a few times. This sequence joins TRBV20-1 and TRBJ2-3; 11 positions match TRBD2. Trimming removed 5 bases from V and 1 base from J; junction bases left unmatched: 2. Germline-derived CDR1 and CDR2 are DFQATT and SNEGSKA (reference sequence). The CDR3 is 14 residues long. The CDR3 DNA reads TGCAGTGCTTTACTAGCGGGGGGCACAGATACGCAGTATTTT. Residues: CSALLAGGTDTQYF.

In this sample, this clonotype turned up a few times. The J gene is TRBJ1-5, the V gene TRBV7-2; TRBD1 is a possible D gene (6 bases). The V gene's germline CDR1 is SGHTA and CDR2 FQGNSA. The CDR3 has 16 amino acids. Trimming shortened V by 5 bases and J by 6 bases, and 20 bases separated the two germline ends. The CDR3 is CASSRQSGERSQPQHF. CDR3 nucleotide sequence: TGTGCCAGCAGCCGACAGTCAGGGGAGCGGAGTCAGCCCCAGCATTTT. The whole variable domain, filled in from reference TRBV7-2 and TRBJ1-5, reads GAGVSQSPSNKVTEKGKDVELRCDPISGHTALYWYRQSLGQGLEFLIYFQGNSAPDKSGLPSDRFSAERTGGSVSTLTIQRTQQEDSAVYLCASSRQSGERSQPQHFGDGTRLSIL.

CDR3 in amino acids: CASSLDRRQETQYF. In DNA, the CDR3 is TGTGCCAGCAGTCTTGACAGGCGCCAAGAGACCCAGTACTTC. The J gene is TRBJ2-5, the V gene TRBV12-3 or TRBV12-4; TRBD1 might be the D (6 bases). V gave up 5 bases and J gave up 1 base, with 11 bases separating them. This CDR3 comprises 14 residues.

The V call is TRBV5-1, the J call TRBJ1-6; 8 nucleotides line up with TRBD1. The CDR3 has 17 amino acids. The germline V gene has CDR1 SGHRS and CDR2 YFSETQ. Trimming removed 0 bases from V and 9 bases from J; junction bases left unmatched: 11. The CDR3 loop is CASSLVPTGELTSPLHF. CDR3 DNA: TGCGCCAGCAGCTTGGTCCCGACAGGGGAACTTACTTCACCCCTCCACTTT.

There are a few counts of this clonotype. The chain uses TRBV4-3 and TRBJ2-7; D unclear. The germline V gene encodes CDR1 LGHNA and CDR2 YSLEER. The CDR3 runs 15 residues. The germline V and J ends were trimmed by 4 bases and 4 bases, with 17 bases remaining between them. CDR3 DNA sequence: TGCGCCAGCAGCCCTCCAGTGCAGGTGGGGTACGAGCAGTACGTC. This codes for CASSPPVQVGYEQYV.

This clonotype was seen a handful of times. The CDR3: CSARVFQGEAFF. In DNA form, the CDR3 reads TGCAGTGCTAGAGTCTTTCAGGGTGAAGCTTTCTTT. The rearrangement uses TRBV20-1 and TRBJ1-1, with D perhaps TRBD1 (5 bases). This CDR3 spans 12 amino acids. Trimming pared 1 base from V and 7 bases from J, leaving 10 bases between. The germline V gene has CDR1 DFQATT and CDR2 SNEGSKA (reference sequence).

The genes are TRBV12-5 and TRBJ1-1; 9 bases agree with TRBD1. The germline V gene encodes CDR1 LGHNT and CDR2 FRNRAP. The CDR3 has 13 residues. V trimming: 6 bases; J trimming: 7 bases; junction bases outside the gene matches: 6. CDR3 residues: CASGPRQGGEAFF. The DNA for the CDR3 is TGTGCTAGTGGACCTAGACAGGGGGGTGAAGCTTTCTTT.